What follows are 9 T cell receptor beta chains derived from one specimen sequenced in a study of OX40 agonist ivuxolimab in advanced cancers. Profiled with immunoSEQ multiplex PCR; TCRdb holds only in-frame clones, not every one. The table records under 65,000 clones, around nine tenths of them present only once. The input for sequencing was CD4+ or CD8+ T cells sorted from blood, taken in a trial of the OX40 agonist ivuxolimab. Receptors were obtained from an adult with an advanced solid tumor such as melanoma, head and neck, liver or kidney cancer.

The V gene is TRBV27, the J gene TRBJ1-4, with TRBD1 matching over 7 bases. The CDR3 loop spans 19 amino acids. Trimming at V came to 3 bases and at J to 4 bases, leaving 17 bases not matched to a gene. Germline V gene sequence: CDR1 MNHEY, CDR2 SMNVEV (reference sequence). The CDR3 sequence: CASSFLSLRGGQDNEKLFF. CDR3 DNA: TGTGCCAGCAGTTTTTTATCCCTCAGGGGGGGACAAGATAATGAAAAACTGTTTTTT.

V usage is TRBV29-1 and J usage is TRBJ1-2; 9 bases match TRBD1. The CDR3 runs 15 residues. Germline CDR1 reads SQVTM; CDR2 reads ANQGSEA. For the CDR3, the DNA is TGCAGGGACCCTCGCGGTCCGGGACAGGGTGGTGGCTACACCTTC. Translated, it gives CRDPRGPGQGGGYTF.

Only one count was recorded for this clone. The CDR3: CASSDQSTDTQYF. The DNA of the CDR3 is TGTGCCAGCAGTGACCAGAGCACAGATACGCAGTATTTT. V and J are TRBV6-4 and TRBJ2-3, with D uncertain. CDR3 length equals 13 residues. CDR1 and CDR2 (germline): MRHNA, SNTAGT. V was pared by 2 bases and J by 0 bases, with 3 bases between.

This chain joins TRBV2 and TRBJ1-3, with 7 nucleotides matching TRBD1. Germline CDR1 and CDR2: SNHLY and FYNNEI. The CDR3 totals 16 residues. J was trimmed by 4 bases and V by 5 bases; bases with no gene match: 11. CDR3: CASSRDRGTVGNTIYF. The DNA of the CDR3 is TGTGCCAGCAGTAGAGACCGGGGGACAGTAGGAAACACCATATATTTT. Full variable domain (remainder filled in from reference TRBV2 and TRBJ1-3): EPEVTQTPSHQVTQMGQEVILRCVPISNHLYFYWYRQILGQKVEFLVSFYNNEISEKSEIFDDQFSVERPDGSNFTLKIRSTKLEDSAMYFCASSRDRGTVGNTIYFGEGSWLTVV.

CDR3 residues: CASSLRENYGYTF. CDR3 sequence (DNA): TGTGCCAGCAGTCTCAGAGAGAACTATGGCTACACCTTC. J is TRBJ1-2 and V is TRBV27; D unresolved. Trimming pared 5 bases from V and 2 bases from J, leaving 9 bases between. The CDR3 is made up of 13 amino acids. Germline CDR1 reads MNHEY; CDR2 reads SMNVEV (reference sequence).

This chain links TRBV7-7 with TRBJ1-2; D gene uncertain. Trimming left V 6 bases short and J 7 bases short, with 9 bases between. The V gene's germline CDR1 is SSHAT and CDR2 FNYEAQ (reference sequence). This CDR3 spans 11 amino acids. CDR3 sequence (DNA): TGTGCCAGCAGTGAAGTGTCTGGCTACACCTTC. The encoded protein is CASSEVSGYTF.

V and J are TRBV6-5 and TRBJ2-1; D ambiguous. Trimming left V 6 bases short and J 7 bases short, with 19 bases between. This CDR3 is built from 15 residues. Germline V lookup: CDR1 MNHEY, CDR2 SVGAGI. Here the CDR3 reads CASRRPTSKPNEQFF. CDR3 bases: TGTGCCAGCAGGCGACCCACCTCGAAACCAAATGAGCAGTTCTTC.

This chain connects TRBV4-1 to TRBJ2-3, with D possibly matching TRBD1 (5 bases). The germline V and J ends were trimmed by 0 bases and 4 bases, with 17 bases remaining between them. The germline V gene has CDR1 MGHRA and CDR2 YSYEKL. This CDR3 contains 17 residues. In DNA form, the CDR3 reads TGCGCCAGCAGCCAAGATCGTACAGGAAGGCGTCCAGATACGCAGTATTTT. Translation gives CASSQDRTGRRPDTQYF.

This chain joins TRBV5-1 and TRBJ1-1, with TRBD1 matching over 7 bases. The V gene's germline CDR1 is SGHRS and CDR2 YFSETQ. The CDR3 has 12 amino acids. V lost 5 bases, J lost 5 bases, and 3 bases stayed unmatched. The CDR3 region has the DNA TGCGCCAGCAGTCCAGGGGGGACTGAAGCTTTCTTT. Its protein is CASSPGGTEAFF.